Following are 14 T cell receptor beta chains from one sample sequenced in a study of T cells after posttransplantation cyclophosphamide. The data were produced by immunoSEQ multiplex PCR, yet TCRdb's version contains in-frame clones alone and is incomplete. The sample was found to contain over 20,000 clones, and every one recurs. Specimen: PBMCs. The source is a man over 45 in good health, CMV-negative, and a related stem cell transplant donor.

This clone appeared many times. The rearrangement links TRBV5-6 to TRBJ2-3; 10 bases are shared with TRBD2. Germline CDR1 SGHDT, CDR2 YYEEEE. This CDR3 comprises 18 residues. The V and J ends lost 4 bases and 0 bases, in that order; junction bases with no gene match: 11. The CDR3 region has the DNA TGTGCCAGCAGCAAGCGCGCTAGCGGGGGAGCTAGCACAGATACGCAGTATTTT. Translation gives CASSKRASGGASTDTQYF.

At least ten counts were recorded for this clone. This rearrangement joins TRBV5-1 to TRBJ2-1; 9 bases agree with TRBD2. Germline lookup yields CDR1 SGHRS and CDR2 YFSETQ. The CDR3 totals 15 residues. Germline trimming cut 1 base from V and 7 bases from J; bases unmatched to any gene: 6. In nucleotides, the CDR3 is TGCGCCAGCAGCTTGACCAGCGGGGGGTCAAATGAGCAGTTCTTC. Translation gives CASSLTSGGSNEQFF.

This clone was recorded a few times. The J gene is TRBJ2-5, the V gene TRBV27; D is possibly TRBD1 (5 bases). Trimming stripped 7 bases from V and 1 base from J, with 16 bases between. CDR1 is MNHEY, CDR2 SMNVEV, per germline (reference sequence). This CDR3 contains 15 residues. The CDR3: CASKPPGKVQETQYF. The CDR3 DNA reads as TGTGCCAGCAAACCCCCAGGGAAGGTCCAAGAGACCCAGTACTTC.

This clone was seen repeatedly, ten times or more. The CDR3 DNA is TGTGCCAGCAGTTACCGGGGGGCCCACTCTGGAAACACCATATATTTT. Its protein is CASSYRGAHSGNTIYF. The gene calls are TRBV6-5 and TRBJ1-3; perhaps TRBD1 as D (6 bases). The CDR3 is made up of 16 amino acids. The V and J ends lost 2 bases and 0 bases respectively, with 11 bases between them. Germline CDR1 reads MNHEY; CDR2 reads SVGAGI.

This clone was detected ten times or more. Written as DNA, the CDR3 is TGTGCCAGCAGCCCCGACGGGGACTCACCACATGAGCAGTTCTTC. Translated: CASSPDGDSPHEQFF. The chain couples TRBV6-4 to TRBJ2-1; the D gene is possibly TRBD2 (6 bases). Trimming cost V 6 bases and J 8 bases, with 20 bases left between them. The CDR3 covers 15 residues. The germline gives CDR1 MRHNA, CDR2 SNTAGT.

This clone was counted ten times or more. V usage is TRBV7-9 and J usage is TRBJ2-2, with 7 bases matching TRBD2. In germline, CDR1 is SEHNR, CDR2 FQNEAQ (reference sequence). The junction had 13 bases not matched to a gene; V was cut back by 5 bases and J by 1 base. CDR3 length: 18 amino acids. The CDR3 nucleotides are TGTGCCAGCAGCCATACCCCTGGGGGGGTTGAGAACACCGGGGAGCTGTTTTTT. The encoded protein is CASSHTPGGVENTGELFF. Full variable domain (outside the CDR3, taken from reference TRBV7-9 and TRBJ2-2): DTGVSQNPRHKITKRGQNVTFRCDPISEHNRLYWYRQTLGQGPEFLTYFQNEAQLEKSRLLSDRFSAERPKGSFSTLEIQRTEQGDSAMYLCASSHTPGGVENTGELFFGEGSRLTVL.

In this sample, this clone turned up many times. The gene calls are TRBV6-1 and TRBJ2-7; TRBD1 aligns across 7 bases. Losses at the gene ends were 4 bases for V and 0 bases for J; bases not matched to a gene: 6. Germline V gene data show CDR1 as MNHNS and CDR2 as SASEGT. The CDR3 runs to 15 residues. As DNA, the CDR3 is TGTGCCAGCAGTGGAGACAGGGCAAGCTCCTACGAGCAGTACTTC. Translation: CASSGDRASSYEQYF.

This clone showed up many times. This chain links TRBV30 with TRBJ1-4, with unresolved D. Germline CDR1 is GTSNPN and CDR2 is SVGIG (reference sequence). With 0 bases removed from V and 8 bases from J, the gap between germline ends came to 10 bases. This CDR3 spans 13 amino acids. CDR3 bases: TGTGCCTGGAGTGTACTAGGGAACGAAAAACTGTTTTTT. This gives the protein CAWSVLGNEKLFF.

This clone was picked up many times. CDR3: CASSLWGGSNQPQHF. CDR3 nucleotides: TGTGCCAGCAGTTTATGGGGAGGAAGCAATCAGCCCCAGCATTTT. V is TRBV28 and J is TRBJ1-5, with unresolved D. The CDR3 sequence is 15 residues long. From germline, CDR1 is MDHEN and CDR2 SYDVKM. Trimming left V 0 bases short and J 1 base short, with 7 bases between.

CDR3 sequence: CASSRGGLEAFF. In DNA, the CDR3 is TGTGCCAGCAGTAGGGGGGGGCTGGAAGCTTTCTTT. The chain links TRBV6-5 to TRBJ1-1; maybe TRBD1 (6 bases). Trimming took 5 bases from V and 8 from J, leaving 12 bases between them. CDR3 length: 12 residues. The germline V gene encodes CDR1 MNHEY and CDR2 SVGAGI.

This clone was counted many times. The chain employs TRBV7-3 and TRBJ2-2, with a tentative D call TRBD2 (6 bases). This CDR3 spans 15 amino acids. Germline V lookup: CDR1 SGHTA, CDR2 FQGTGA. V lost 5 bases and J 8 bases, leaving 18 bases between the germline ends. This CDR3 reads CASSPAGRPRGELFF. CDR3 DNA sequence: TGTGCCAGCAGCCCTGCGGGGCGACCAAGGGGGGAGCTGTTTTTT.

This clone has a count of ten or more. This chain links TRBV19 with TRBJ2-2; TRBD2 might be the D (6 bases). Germline CDR1 reads LNHDA; CDR2 reads SQIVND (reference sequence). The CDR3 is 14 amino acids. V lost 7 bases and J lost 4, with 13 bases in between. CDR3 sequence: CASNYRGTTGELFF. The CDR3 DNA reads as TGTGCCAGTAATTACCGCGGGACCACCGGGGAGCTGTTTTTT.

This clone was recorded many times. This rearrangement joins TRBV4-1 to TRBJ2-5; D is possibly TRBD2 (5 bases). CDR3 size: 17 residues. Per the germline V gene, CDR1 is MGHRA and CDR2 is YSYEKL. Trimming shortened V by 1 base and J by 2 bases, and 17 bases separated the two germline ends. The CDR3 bases are TGCGCCAGCAGCCAAGGGGCGATTCGCGGGTCTCAAGAGACCCAGTACTTC. Encoded protein: CASSQGAIRGSQETQYF.

This clone was counted ten times or more. This chain joins TRBV4-1 and TRBJ2-7; 11 positions agree with TRBD1. The CDR3 has 15 residues. The germline CDR1 and CDR2 sequences are MGHRA and YSYEKL. V shed 1 base and J 5 bases; nucleotides not matched to a gene: 4. The CDR3 protein is CASSQVRTGGHEQYF. The CDR3 region has the DNA TGCGCCAGCAGCCAAGTCCGGACAGGGGGCCACGAGCAGTACTTC.